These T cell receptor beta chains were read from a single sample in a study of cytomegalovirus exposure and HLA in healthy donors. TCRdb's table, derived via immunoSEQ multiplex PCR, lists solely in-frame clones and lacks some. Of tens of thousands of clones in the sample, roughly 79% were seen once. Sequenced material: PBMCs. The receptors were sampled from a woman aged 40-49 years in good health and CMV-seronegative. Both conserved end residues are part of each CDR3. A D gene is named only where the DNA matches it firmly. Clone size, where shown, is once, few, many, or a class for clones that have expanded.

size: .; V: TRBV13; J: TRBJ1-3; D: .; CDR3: CASRDRGPGNTIYF; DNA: TGTGCCAGCAGAGACCGCGGTCCGGGAAACACCATATATTTT
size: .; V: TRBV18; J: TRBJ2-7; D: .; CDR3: CASSPPGTLFYEQYF; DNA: TGTGCCAGCTCACCCCCCGGGACTCTCTTCTACGAGCAGTACTTC
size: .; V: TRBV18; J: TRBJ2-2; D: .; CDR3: CASSPRGQANTGELFF; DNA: TGTGCCAGCTCACCGAGGGGACAAGCGAACACCGGGGAGCTGTTTTTT
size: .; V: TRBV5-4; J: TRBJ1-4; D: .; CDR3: CASSLAGGTRAEKLFF; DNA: TGTGCCAGCAGCTTGGCGGGCGGGACTCGGGCCGAAAAACTGTTTTTT
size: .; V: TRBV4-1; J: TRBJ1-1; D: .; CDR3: CASSQARENTEAFF; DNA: TGCGCCAGCAGCCAAGCCCGGGAAAACACTGAAGCTTTCTTT
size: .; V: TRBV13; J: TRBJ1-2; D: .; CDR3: CASSLLRSGYTF; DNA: TGTGCCAGCAGCTTACTTCGGAGTGGCTACACCTTC
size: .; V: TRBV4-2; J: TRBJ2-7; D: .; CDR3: CASSQENIRVSDEQYF; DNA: TGTGCCAGCAGCCAAGAAAATATCAGGGTTTCCGACGAGCAGTACTTC
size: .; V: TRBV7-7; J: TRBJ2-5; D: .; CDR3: CASSWTNQETQYF; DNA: TGTGCCAGCAGTTGGACTAACCAAGAGACCCAGTACTTC
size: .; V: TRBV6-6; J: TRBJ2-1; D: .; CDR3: CASSYETGSYNEQFF; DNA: TGTGCCAGCAGTTACGAAACGGGATCCTACAATGAGCAGTTCTTC
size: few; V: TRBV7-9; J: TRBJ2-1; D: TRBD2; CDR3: CASSRGVNNEQFF; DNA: TGTGCCAGCAGCCGGGGGGTTAACAATGAGCAGTTCTTC
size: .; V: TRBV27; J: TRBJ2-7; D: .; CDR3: CASSRTLADYEQYF; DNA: TGTGCCAGCAGCCGTACCTTAGCGGACTACGAGCAGTACTTC
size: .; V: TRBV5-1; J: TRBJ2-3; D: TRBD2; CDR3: CASSRSGEIDTQYF; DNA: TGCGCCAGCAGCAGGAGCGGGGAGATAGATACGCAGTATTTT
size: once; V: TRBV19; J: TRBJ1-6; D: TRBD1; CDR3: CASSPDRGLSPLHF; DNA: TGTGCCAGTAGCCCCGACAGGGGGCTGTCACCCCTCCACTTT
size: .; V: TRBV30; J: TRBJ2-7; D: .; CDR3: CAWRVQGTYEQYF; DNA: TGTGCCTGGAGGGTGCAGGGCACCTACGAGCAGTACTTC
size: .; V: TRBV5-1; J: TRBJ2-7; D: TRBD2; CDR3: CASSLTGQGGFNEQYF; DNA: TGCGCCAGCAGCTTGACTGGGCAGGGAGGGTTCAACGAGCAGTACTTC
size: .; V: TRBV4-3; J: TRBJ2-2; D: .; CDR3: CASSRKIGTLNTGELFF; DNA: TGCGCCAGCAGCCGAAAGATCGGTACTTTGAACACCGGGGAGCTGTTTTTT
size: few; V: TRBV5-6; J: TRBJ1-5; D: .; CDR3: CASSLSRGAAGPQHF; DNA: TGTGCCAGCAGCTTGAGTCGGGGGGCGGCGGGGCCCCAGCATTTT
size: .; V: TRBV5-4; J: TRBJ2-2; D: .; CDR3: CASSGLGGRRELFF; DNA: TGTGCCAGCAGTGGATTAGGGGGTAGGAGGGAGCTGTTTTTT
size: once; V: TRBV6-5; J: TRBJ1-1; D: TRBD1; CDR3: CASSNTGGGTEAFF; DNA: TGTGCCAGCAGTAATACAGGGGGTGGCACTGAAGCTTTCTTT
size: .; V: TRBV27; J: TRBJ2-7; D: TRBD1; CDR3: CASSSGQGSLTRGLLSYEQYF; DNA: TGTGCCAGCAGTTCCGGACAGGGAAGCTTAACGCGGGGCCTATTATCCTACGAGCAGTACTTC
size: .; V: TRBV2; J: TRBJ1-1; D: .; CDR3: CASSAGQPGHQFMNTEAFF; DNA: TGTGCCAGCAGCGCCGGACAGCCCGGACACCAGTTCATGAACACTGAAGCTTTCTTT
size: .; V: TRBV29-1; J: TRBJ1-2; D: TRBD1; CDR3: CSATGGASYGYTF; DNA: TGCAGCGCCACAGGGGGCGCCTCCTATGGCTACACCTTC
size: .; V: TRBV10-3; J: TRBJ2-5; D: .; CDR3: CAISDKEVLVAQYF; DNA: TGTGCCATCAGTGACAAGGAGGTTCTGGTCGCCCAGTACTTC
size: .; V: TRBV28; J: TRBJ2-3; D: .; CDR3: CASSLPPGYWGGDTQYF; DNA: TGTGCCAGCAGTCTCCCCCCAGGGTATTGGGGCGGAGATACGCAGTATTTT
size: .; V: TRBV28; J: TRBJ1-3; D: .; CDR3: CASSLERGYSGNTIYF; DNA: TGTGCCAGCAGTTTAGAGCGGGGATATTCAGGAAACACCATATATTTT
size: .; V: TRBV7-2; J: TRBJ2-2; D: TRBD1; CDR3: CASSRTGLAGELFF; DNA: TGTGCCAGCAGCCGGACAGGATTGGCCGGGGAGCTGTTTTTT
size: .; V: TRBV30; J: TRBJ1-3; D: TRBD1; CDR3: CAWWDRNSGNTIYF; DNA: TGTGCCTGGTGGGACAGGAACTCTGGAAACACCATATATTTT
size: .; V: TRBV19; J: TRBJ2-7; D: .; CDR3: CASSRDTLYEQYF; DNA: TGTGCCAGTAGTCGGGACACCCTTTACGAGCAGTACTTC
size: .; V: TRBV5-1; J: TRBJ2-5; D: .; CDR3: CASRPGLGQETQYF; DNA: TGCGCCAGCAGGCCAGGTCTCGGCCAAGAGACCCAGTACTTC
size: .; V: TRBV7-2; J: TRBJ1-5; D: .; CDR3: CASSFGQTPNQPQHF; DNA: TGTGCCAGCAGCTTCGGACAGACTCCCAATCAGCCCCAGCATTTT
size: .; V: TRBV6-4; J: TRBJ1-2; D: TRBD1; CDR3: CASSITGASNYGYTF; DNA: TGTGCCAGCAGTATAACAGGGGCCTCCAACTATGGCTACACCTTC
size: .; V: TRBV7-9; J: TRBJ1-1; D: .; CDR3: CASKTPGHFTEAFF; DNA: TGTGCCAGCAAGACACCGGGACATTTTACTGAAGCTTTCTTT
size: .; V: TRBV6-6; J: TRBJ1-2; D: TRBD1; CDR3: CASSYSPGQANGYPF; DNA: TGTGCCAGCAGTTACTCTCCGGGACAGGCAAATGGCTACCCCTTC
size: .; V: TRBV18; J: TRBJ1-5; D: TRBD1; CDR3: CASSLGTGGQPQHF; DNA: TGTGCCAGCTCACTAGGGACAGGGGGACAGCCCCAGCATTTT
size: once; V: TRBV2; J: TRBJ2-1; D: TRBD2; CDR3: CASLLGRGVYNEQFF; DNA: TGTGCCAGCCTGTTAGGGCGGGGGGTTTACAATGAGCAGTTCTTC
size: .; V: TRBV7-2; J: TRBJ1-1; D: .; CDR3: CASSLVESAFF; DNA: TGTGCCAGCAGCTTGGTGGAGTCAGCTTTCTTT
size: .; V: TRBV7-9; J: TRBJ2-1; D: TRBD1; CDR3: CASSFDRGRDEQFF; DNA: TGTGCCAGCAGCTTCGACAGGGGGCGGGACGAGCAGTTCTTC
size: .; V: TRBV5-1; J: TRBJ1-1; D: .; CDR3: CASSLAWQKNTEAFF; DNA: TGCGCCAGCAGCTTGGCTTGGCAGAAGAACACTGAAGCTTTCTTT
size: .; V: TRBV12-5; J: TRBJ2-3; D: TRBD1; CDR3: CASGPGQVATDTQYF; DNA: TGTGCTAGTGGACCGGGACAGGTCGCCACAGATACGCAGTATTTT
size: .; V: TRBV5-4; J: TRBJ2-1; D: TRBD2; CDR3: CASSRLAGGFYNEQFF; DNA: TGTGCCAGCAGCCGGCTAGCGGGGGGATTTTACAATGAGCAGTTCTTC
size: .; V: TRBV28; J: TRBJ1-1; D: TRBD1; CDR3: CASRPQGVTTEAFF; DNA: TGTGCCAGCAGACCACAGGGGGTCACCACTGAAGCTTTCTTT
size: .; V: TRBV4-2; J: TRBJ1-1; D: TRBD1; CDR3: CASSQPGQANTEAFF; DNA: TGTGCCAGCAGCCAACCCGGACAGGCGAACACTGAAGCTTTCTTT
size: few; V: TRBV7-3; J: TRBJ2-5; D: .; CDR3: CASSLGLPGEETQYF; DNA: TGTGCCAGCAGCTTAGGGCTGCCAGGCGAAGAGACCCAGTACTTC
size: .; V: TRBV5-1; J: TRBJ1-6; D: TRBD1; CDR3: CASSEGQGAGDNSPLHF; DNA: TGCGCCAGCAGTGAGGGACAGGGGGCAGGGGACAATTCACCCCTCCACTTT
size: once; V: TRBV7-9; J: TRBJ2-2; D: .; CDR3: CASSLVGATGELFF; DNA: TGTGCCAGCAGCTTAGTGGGAGCGACCGGGGAGCTGTTTTTT
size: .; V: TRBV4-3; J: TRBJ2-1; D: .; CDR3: CASSQERGGSYNEQFF; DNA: TGCGCCAGCAGCCAAGAGAGGGGGGGCTCCTACAATGAGCAGTTCTTC
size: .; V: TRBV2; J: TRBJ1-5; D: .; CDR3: CASTRQGNQPQHF; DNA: TGTGCCAGCACTAGACAGGGCAATCAGCCCCAGCATTTT
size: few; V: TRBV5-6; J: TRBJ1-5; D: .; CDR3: CASSLGYRQNQPQHF; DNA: TGTGCCAGCAGCTTGGGCTACAGACAAAATCAGCCCCAGCATTTT
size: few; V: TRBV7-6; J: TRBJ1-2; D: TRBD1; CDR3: CASSRRQGPYGYTF; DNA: TGTGCCAGCAGCCGAAGACAGGGTCCCTATGGCTACACCTTC
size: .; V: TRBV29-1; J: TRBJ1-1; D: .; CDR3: CSVEKGQNTEAFF; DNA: TGCAGCGTTGAAAAAGGACAGAACACTGAAGCTTTCTTT
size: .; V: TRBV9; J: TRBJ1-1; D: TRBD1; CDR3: CASSVSGTGGTEAFF; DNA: TGTGCCAGCAGCGTGTCCGGGACAGGGGGTACTGAAGCTTTCTTT
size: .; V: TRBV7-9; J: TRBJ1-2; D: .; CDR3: CASSPVSNYGYTF; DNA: TGTGCCAGCAGCCCCGTTTCCAACTATGGCTACACCTTC
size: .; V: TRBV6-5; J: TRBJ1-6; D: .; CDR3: CASSYLRGLDSPLHF; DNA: TGTGCCAGCAGTTACTTGCGAGGATTGGATTCACCCCTCCACTTT
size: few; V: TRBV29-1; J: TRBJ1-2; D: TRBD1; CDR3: CSVEDQGQTYGYPF; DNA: TGCAGCGTTGAAGACCAGGGACAGACCTATGGCTACCCCTTC
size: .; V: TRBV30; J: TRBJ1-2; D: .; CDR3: CAWGVGFGGYTF; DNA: TGTGCCTGGGGTGTTGGGTTCGGGGGCTACACCTTC